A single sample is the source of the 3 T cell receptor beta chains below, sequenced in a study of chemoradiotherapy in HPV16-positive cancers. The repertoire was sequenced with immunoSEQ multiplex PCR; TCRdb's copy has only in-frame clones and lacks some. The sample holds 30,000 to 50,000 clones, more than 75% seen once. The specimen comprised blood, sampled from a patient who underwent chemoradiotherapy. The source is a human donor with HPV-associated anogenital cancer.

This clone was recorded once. CDR3 region: CASSPPSQGYEQYF. CDR3 nucleotides: TGTGCCAGCTCACCACCCTCCCAGGGCTACGAGCAGTACTTC. This rearrangement joins TRBV18 to TRBJ2-7; D is perhaps TRBD1 (5 bases). CDR1 is KGHSH and CDR2 is LQKENI in the germline V gene. CDR3 length: 14 amino acids. Trimming stripped 0 bases from V and 3 bases from J, with 9 bases between.

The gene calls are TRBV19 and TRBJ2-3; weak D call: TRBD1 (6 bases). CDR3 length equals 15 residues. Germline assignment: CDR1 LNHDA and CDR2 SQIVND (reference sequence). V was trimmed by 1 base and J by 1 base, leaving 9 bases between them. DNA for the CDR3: TGTGCCAGTAGTATAGGGGGGCGAGGCACAGATACGCAGTATTTT. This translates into CASSIGGRGTDTQYF.

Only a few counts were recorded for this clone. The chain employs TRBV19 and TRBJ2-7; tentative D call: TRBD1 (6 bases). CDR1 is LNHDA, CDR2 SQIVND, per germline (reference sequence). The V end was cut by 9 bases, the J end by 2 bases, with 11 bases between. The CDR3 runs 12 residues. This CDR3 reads CASSRGPYEQYF. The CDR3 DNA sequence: TGTGCCAGCAGCAGGGGTCCCTACGAGCAGTACTTC.